Described below is a single TCR beta chain sequence and its context. The study recruited people aged about 18 to 95 years across about two dozen US areas. Participants' own reports of clinical history determined their cohort assignment. Original data processing: Amplification from reference gene primers served as the basis for estimated nucleated cell counts. Sequencing used immunoSEQ multiplex PCR; TCRdb keeps in-frame clones, though not all of them. V and J calls and clone size are copied from that table; D and trimming were computed from the DNA. In the table there are about 170,000 clones, 83% of which are singletons. This record belongs to a study of blood T cell repertoires in COVID-19. Study-level information: T cells, B-cell-depleted T cells, or PBMCs supplied cDNA or gDNA.

Trimming removed 0 bases at V and 1 base at J, with 13 bases between. The CDR3 runs to 16 residues. Germline V gene sequence: CDR1 LNHNV, CDR2 YYDKDF (reference sequence). The chain joins TRBV15 to TRBJ2-7; TRBD2 is a possible D gene (5 bases). The material sequenced was PBMCs or T cells enriched from blood (not recorded which). The TCR sequence derives from a woman aged 45-65 years in a cohort exposed to, infected with or recovered from COVID-19 (not recorded which). CDR3 nucleotides: TGTGCCACCAGCAGAGATTTCGGGGTTGGTTCCTACGAGCAGTACTTC. Translation: CATSRDFGVGSYEQYF.